The T cell receptor beta chain described here comes from a study of shared clonotypes between healthy human individuals. Sequencing was at deep level. Assay: immunoSEQ multiplex PCR; the TCRdb copy retains only in-frame clones and omits some. The sample holds a few million clones, roughly 90% seen once. This clone was recorded a few times. This TCR was recovered from a man aged 18 to 29 in good health. Some clones in this sample may be carry-over from other donors' samples. What was sequenced was naive CD4+ T cells from PBMCs. Regarding subset: CD45RA+ positively selected.

DNA for the CDR3: TGTGCCAGCAGCCTTGCTACGGGCAATCAGCCCCAGCATTTT. It yields the protein CASSLATGNQPQHF. The chain employs TRBV6-1 and TRBJ1-5; unclear D gene. Trimming took 6 bases from V and 2 from J, leaving 11 bases between them. The germline V gene encodes CDR1 MNHNS and CDR2 SASEGT. The CDR3 loop spans 14 amino acids.